The 4 T cell receptor beta chains reported below all come from one sample, sequenced in a study of T cell responses to AZD1222 COVID-19 vaccine. TCRdb's table, derived via immunoSEQ multiplex PCR, lists solely in-frame clones and lacks some. The sample holds some 180,000 clones, over 85% seen once. Sequencing used peripheral blood, obtained 28 days after the second dose of the MenACWY control vaccine. All receptors come from an adult who received the MenACWY meningococcal vaccine as a control.

This chain uses TRBV15 with TRBJ2-2; D uncertain. The germline V gene has CDR1 LNHNV and CDR2 YYDKDF (reference sequence). The CDR3 contains 14 residues. The V gene lost 0 bases and the J gene lost 6 bases, with 8 bases spanning the gap. The CDR3 region has the DNA TGTGCCACCAGCAGAGAGAGGCAGGCCGGGGAGCTGTTTTTT. Residues: CATSRERQAGELFF.

The V gene is TRBV27, the J gene TRBJ1-5; D is uncertain. The V gene's germline CDR1 is MNHEY and CDR2 SMNVEV (reference sequence). Trimming left V 6 bases short and J 3 bases short, with 9 bases between. The CDR3 sequence is 13 residues long. CDR3 coding DNA: TGTGCCAGCAGGTATAGGGTCAATCAGCCCCAGCATTTT. This encodes CASRYRVNQPQHF.

On this clone: Other nucleotide sequences in the sample specify the same CDR3. This chain links TRBV18 with TRBJ2-1; 14 positions agree with TRBD2. The CDR3 loop spans 15 amino acids. Unmatched junction bases numbered 4, after V lost 6 bases and J lost 6 bases. Germline CDR1 is KGHSH and CDR2 is LQKENI. Written as DNA, the CDR3 is TGTGCCAGCTCGCCGACTAGCGGGGGGGCCAATGAGCAGTTCTTC. It is translated as CASSPTSGGANEQFF.

This clone was picked up one time. CDR3 sequence: CASSQGQSYGYTF. The CDR3 DNA reads TGTGCCAGCAGCCAAGGACAGTCCTATGGCTACACCTTC. The rearrangement links TRBV11-2 to TRBJ1-2; weak D call: TRBD1 (6 bases). V was clipped by 5 bases and J by 4 bases, with 11 bases between them. This CDR3 comprises 13 residues. Germline lookup yields CDR1 SGHAT and CDR2 FQNNGV.